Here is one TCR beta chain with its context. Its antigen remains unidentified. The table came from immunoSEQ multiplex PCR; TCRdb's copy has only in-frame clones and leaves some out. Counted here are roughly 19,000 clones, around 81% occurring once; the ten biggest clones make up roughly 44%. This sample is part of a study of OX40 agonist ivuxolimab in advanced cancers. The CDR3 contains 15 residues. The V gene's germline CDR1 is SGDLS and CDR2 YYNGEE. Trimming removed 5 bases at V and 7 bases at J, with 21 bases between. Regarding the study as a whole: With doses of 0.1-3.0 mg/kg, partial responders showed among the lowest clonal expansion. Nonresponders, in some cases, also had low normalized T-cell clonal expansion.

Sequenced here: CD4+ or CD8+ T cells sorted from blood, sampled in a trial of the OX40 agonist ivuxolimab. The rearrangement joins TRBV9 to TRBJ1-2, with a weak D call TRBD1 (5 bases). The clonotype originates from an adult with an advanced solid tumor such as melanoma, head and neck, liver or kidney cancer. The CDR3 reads CASSQQTGREGGYTF. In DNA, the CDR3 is TGTGCCAGCAGTCAACAGACGGGCAGGGAGGGTGGCTACACCTTC.